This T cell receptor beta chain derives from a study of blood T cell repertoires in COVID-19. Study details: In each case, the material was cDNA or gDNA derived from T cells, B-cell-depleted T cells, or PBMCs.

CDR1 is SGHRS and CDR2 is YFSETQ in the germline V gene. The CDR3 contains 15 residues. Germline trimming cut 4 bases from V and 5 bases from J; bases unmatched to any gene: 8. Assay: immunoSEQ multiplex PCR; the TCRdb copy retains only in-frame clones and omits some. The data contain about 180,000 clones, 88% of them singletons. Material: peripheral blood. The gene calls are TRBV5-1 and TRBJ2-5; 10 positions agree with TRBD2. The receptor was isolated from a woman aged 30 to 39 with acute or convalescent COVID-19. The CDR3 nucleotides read TGCGCCAGCAGCACCCAGCGGGAGGGCCGGGAGACCCAGTACTTC. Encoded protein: CASSTQREGRETQYF.